The 8 T cell receptor beta chains listed next were all sequenced from one sample in a study of neurological immune-mediated disorders. Time point in this sample: longitudinal time-point 1 (baseline). TCRdb passed the 5' RACE reads through MiXCR, listing each CDR3 protein once. In the table there are roughly 75,000 distinct CDR3 sequences, roughly 13% of which are singletons. The sequenced sample consisted of PBMCs. The receptor set was obtained from a female donor with HTLV-1-associated myelopathy (HAM/TSP).

This clonotype was recorded at least ten times. The rearrangement links TRBV11-2 to TRBJ1-2; D might be TRBD1 (5 bases). Germline lookup yields CDR1 SGHAT and CDR2 FQNNGV. The CDR3 extends over 12 amino acids. V lost 6 bases and J 8 bases, leaving 13 bases between the germline ends. For the CDR3, the DNA is TGTGCCAGCAGTTACCCTGAGGGGGGCTACACCTTC. It codes for CASSYPEGGYTF.

This clonotype was recorded many times. The rearrangement uses TRBV5-1 and TRBJ2-3, with 9 bases fitting TRBD2. The CDR3 covers 15 residues. Germline values: CDR1 SGHRS, CDR2 YFSETQ. The V gene end was trimmed by 1 base and the J gene end by 5 bases; junction bases not matched to a gene: 5. CDR3 loop: CASSLLASGVDTQYF. DNA of the CDR3: TGCGCCAGCAGCTTGTTGGCTAGCGGGGTAGATACGCAGTATTTT.

The table lists this clonotype with many counts. The gene calls are TRBV6-6 and TRBJ2-3, with D hard to call. The CDR3 length is 12 residues. Germline loops: CDR1 MNHNY, CDR2 SVGAGI (reference sequence). V lost 2 bases and J lost 10, with 10 bases in between. The CDR3 loop is CASSYPDGSQYF. CDR3 coding DNA: TGTGCCAGCAGTTACCCCGATGGGTCGCAGTATTTT.

This clonotype was seen a handful of times. One junction end disagrees with the germline gene, perhaps due to a read error. This chain joins TRBV27 and TRBJ2-1, with 8 bases lining up with TRBD1. Germline CDR1 and CDR2: MNHEY and SMNVEV (reference sequence). There are 18 residues in the CDR3. CDR3 sequence: CANSKSPLPGQAYNEQFF. CDR3 sequence (DNA): TGTGCCAACAGTAAATCTCCTTTACCGGGACAGGCTTACAATGAGCAGTTCTTC.

This clonotype was counted ten times or more. The genes are TRBV5-1 and TRBJ1-5; 9 bases align to TRBD1. Looked up from germline, CDR1 is SGHRS and CDR2 is YFSETQ. V shed 4 bases, J shed 7 bases, and the junction held 9 bases outside the gene matches. This CDR3 has 15 amino acids. The chain's CDR3 is CASSPGTGIAQPQHF. CDR3 DNA sequence: TGCGCCAGCAGCCCGGGGACAGGGATCGCACAGCCCCAGCATTTT.

This clonotype was seen repeatedly, ten times or more. The J gene is TRBJ1-5, the V gene TRBV12-3 or TRBV12-4, with 7 bases lining up with TRBD1. V trimming: 6 bases; J trimming: 7 bases; junction bases outside the gene matches: 6. This CDR3 has 13 residues. CDR3 DNA sequence: TGTGCCAGCAGCTTGGGACAGCTCCAGCCCCAGCATTTT. It yields the protein CASSLGQLQPQHF.

This clonotype was recorded at least ten times. The CDR3 here is CASSLGVVLMNTEAFF. CDR3 in DNA: TGCGCCAGCAGCTTGGGGGTGGTACTTATGAACACTGAAGCTTTCTTT. The chain is built from TRBV5-1 and TRBJ1-1; no reliable D call. CDR1 is SGHRS and CDR2 is YFSETQ in the germline V gene. CDR3 length equals 16 residues. The ends were cut back, 0 bases at V and 0 bases at J, with 12 bases in the middle.

This clonotype has ten or more counts. The chain employs TRBV7-9 and TRBJ2-5; 8 bases fit TRBD2. CDR3 size: 13 residues. V trimming: 4 bases; J trimming: 4 bases; junction bases outside the gene matches: 2. Germline V lookup: CDR1 SEHNR, CDR2 FQNEAQ (reference sequence). CDR3 in DNA: TGTGCCAGCAGCTCCAGCGGGGGAGAGACCCAGTACTTC. Residues: CASSSSGGETQYF. The full variable domain, rest sourced from reference TRBV7-9 and TRBJ2-5, is DTGVSQNPRHKITKRGQNVTFRCDPISEHNRLYWYRQTLGQGPEFLTYFQNEAQLEKSRLLSDRFSAERPKGSFSTLEIQRTEQGDSAMYLCASSSSGGETQYFGPGTRLLVL.